This TCR beta chain is drawn from a study of shared clonotypes between healthy human individuals. The table came from immunoSEQ multiplex PCR; TCRdb's copy has only in-frame clones and leaves some out. The sample has about 600,000 clones, more than 95% seen once. The CDR3 spans 15 residues. The germline gives CDR1 MGHRA, CDR2 YSYEKL. V dropped 1 base and J dropped 1 base, with 11 bases sitting between them. The sample was naive CD4+ T cells sorted from blood. Sample subset: CD45RA+ positively selected. The sequence derives from a woman between 25 and 40 years old in good health. The chain recombines TRBV4-1 with TRBJ2-7; D is unclear. The CDR3 sequence is CASSQAQSSSYEQYF. DNA for the CDR3: TGCGCCAGCAGCCAAGCTCAGTCTAGTTCCTACGAGCAGTACTTC.